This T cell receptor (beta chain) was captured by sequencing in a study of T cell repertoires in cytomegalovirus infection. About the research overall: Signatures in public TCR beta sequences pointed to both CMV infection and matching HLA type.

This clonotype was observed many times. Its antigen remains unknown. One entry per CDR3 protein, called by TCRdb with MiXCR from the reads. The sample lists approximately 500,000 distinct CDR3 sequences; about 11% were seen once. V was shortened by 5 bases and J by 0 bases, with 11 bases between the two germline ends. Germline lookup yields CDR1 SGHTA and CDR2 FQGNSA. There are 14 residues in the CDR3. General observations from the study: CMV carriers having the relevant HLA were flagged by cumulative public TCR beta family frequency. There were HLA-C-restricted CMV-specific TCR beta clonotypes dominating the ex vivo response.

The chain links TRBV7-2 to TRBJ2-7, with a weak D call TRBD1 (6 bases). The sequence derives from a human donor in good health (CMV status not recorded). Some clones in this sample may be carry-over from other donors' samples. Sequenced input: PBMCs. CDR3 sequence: CASSLRDTSYEQYF. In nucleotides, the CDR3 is TGTGCCAGCAGCCTCCGGGACACCTCCTACGAGCAGTACTTC. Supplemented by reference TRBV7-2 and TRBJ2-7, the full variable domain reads GAGVSQSPSNKVTEKGKDVELRCDPISGHTALYWYRQSLGQGLEFLIYFQGNSAPDKSGLPSDRFSAERTGGSVSTLTIQRTQQEDSAVYLCASSLRDTSYEQYFGPGTRLTVT.